This T cell receptor (beta chain) was identified during a study of T-cell memory formation after mild COVID-19. Germline CDR1 reads GTSNPN; CDR2 reads SVGIG (reference sequence). The CDR3 runs 16 residues. V was pared by 5 bases and J by 1 base, with 18 bases between. A single record per CDR3 protein comes from TCRdb applying MiXCR to the 5' RACE reads. Of about 50,000 distinct CDR3 sequences in the sample, 9.3% are singletons; the top ten hold about 10%. Material: PBMCs or a T cell subset sorted from them (not recorded which). V usage is TRBV30 and J usage is TRBJ2-1, with unresolved D. The clonotype was recovered from an adult woman who had mild COVID-19 (a few samples of this study predate the infection). Cell type and time point are not known. The CDR3 loop is CAWSIKGQGSYNEQFF. CDR3 bases: TGTGCCTGGTCAATAAAAGGGCAAGGGTCCTACAATGAGCAGTTCTTC.